This is a list of T cell receptor beta chains from one sample in a study of regulatory T cells in long-lasting Graves disease. Via MiXCR, TCRdb re-called the multiplex PCR reads, giving one row per CDR3 protein. This table holds 560,000 or so distinct CDR3 sequences, about 16% found once. These data were also reused for a study on T cells in Graves' hyperthyroidism and ophthalmopathy.

The sequencing here drew on peripheral blood mononuclear cells (PBMCs), taken at new diagnosis, from a patient treated with antithyroid drugs. The receptor set was obtained from a man younger than 35 with Graves disease. The CDR3 runs from the conserved cysteine through the conserved F or W. A D gene is named only where the DNA matches it firmly. Expanded clones are given a class, and other clones once, few, many or no size at all.

size	V	D	J	DNA	CDR3
-	TRBV20-1	TRBD2	TRBJ2-1	TGCAGTGCTAGAACGCTAGCGGGGTCATACAATGAGCAGTTCTTC	CSARTLAGSYNEQFF
few	TRBV7-9	-	TRBJ1-1	TGTGCCAGCAGCTTAGGGGTCGGGACTAAGAACACTGAAGCTTTCTTT	CASSLGVGTKNTEAFF
many	TRBV12-3/TRBV12-4	TRBD2	TRBJ2-3	TGTGCCAGCAGCCGACTAGCGGGAGGGCTAGATACGCAGTATTTT	CASSRLAGGLDTQYF
many	TRBV11-2	TRBD1	TRBJ2-7	TGTGCCAGCAGCCAGACAGGGGTCGTACAGTACTTC	CASSQTGVVQYF
many	TRBV7-9	-	TRBJ2-5	TGTGCCAGCAGCACCAGGTCGTTGACCCAGTACTTC	CASSTRSLTQYF
-	TRBV29-1	TRBD1	TRBJ1-5	TGCAGCGGGCGGTACAGGGGAAATCAGCCCCAGCATTTT	CSGRYRGNQPQHF
many	TRBV27	-	TRBJ2-1	TGTGCCAGCAGTTACTCCCGAAACAATGAGCAGTTCTTC	CASSYSRNNEQFF
few	TRBV27	-	TRBJ2-1	TGTGCCAGCAGTTTAAACCAGGGGCCCTACAATGAGCAGTTCTTC	CASSLNQGPYNEQFF
-	TRBV7-3	-	TRBJ2-3	TGTGCCAGCAGCTTCTCTGAAAAAGATACGCAGTATTTT	CASSFSEKDTQYF
many	TRBV30	-	TRBJ1-4	TGTGCCTGGAGTTTACTAACGCATGAAAAACTGTTTTTT	CAWSLLTHEKLFF
-	TRBV29-1	-	TRBJ2-2	TGCAGCGTCGACCCCGGAAACACCGGGGAGCTGTTTTTT	CSVDPGNTGELFF
few	TRBV29-1	TRBD1	TRBJ1-2	TGCAGCATTGACAGGGAGGGCTACACCTTC	CSIDREGYTF
few	TRBV7-9	-	TRBJ2-1	TGTGCCAGCAGCGGGGAGCAATATGAGCAGTTCTTC	CASSGEQYEQFF
few	TRBV7-9	TRBD2	TRBJ2-3	TGTGCCACCCCCCCCCTAGCGGGGTTACAGGATACGCAGTATTTT	CATPPLAGLQDTQYF
many	TRBV6-1	-	TRBJ2-1	TGTGCCAGCAGCCTACCGGGGGCAGGCCAGACCTACAATGAGCAGTTCTTC	CASSLPGAGQTYNEQFF
many	TRBV27	TRBD2	TRBJ2-3	TGTGCCAGCAGTCAAGAACTAGCGGAAGATACGCAGTATTTT	CASSQELAEDTQYF
-	TRBV5-1	-	TRBJ2-7	TGCGCCAGCAGACATATCAGCTACTACGAGCAGTACTTC	CASRHISYYEQYF
few	TRBV10-3	TRBD2	TRBJ2-7	TGTGCCATCAGTGACGAAGCGGGAGGCACCTACGAGCAGTACTTC	CAISDEAGGTYEQYF
many	TRBV11-2	-	TRBJ2-5	TGTGCCAGCAGCTTAATCTTCCGGGAGACCCAGTACTTC	CASSLIFRETQYF
-	TRBV29-1	-	TRBJ2-1	TGCAGCACCCGGATCGCCAGTTACAATGAGCAGTTCTTC	CSTRIASYNEQFF
-	TRBV6-1	-	TRBJ2-1	TGTGCCAGCAGTGATCAGGGATCCTACAATGAGCAGTTCTTC	CASSDQGSYNEQFF
many	TRBV6-1	TRBD2	TRBJ2-3	TGTGCCAGCCGGGAAACTAGCGGGCACACAGATACGCAGTATTTT	CASRETSGHTDTQYF
many	TRBV3-1	-	TRBJ2-7	TGTGCCAGCAGCCAAGTAGAGACCTACGAGCAGTACTTC	CASSQVETYEQYF
-	TRBV30	-	TRBJ1-2	TGTGCCTGGGCCCCGGGGTTGTATGGCTACACCTTC	CAWAPGLYGYTF
-	TRBV10-3	-	TRBJ2-5	TGTGCCATCAGCCAACTAGGGGGGGAGACCCAGTACTTC	CAISQLGGETQYF
-	TRBV3-1	-	TRBJ2-7	TGTGCCAGCAGCCCCTTAGGGGGGCGCGAGCAGTACTTC	CASSPLGGREQYF
-	TRBV18	TRBD2	TRBJ2-5	TGTGCCAGCTCACCACCGGGTAGCGGGAACCAAGAGACCCAGTACTTC	CASSPPGSGNQETQYF
many	TRBV6-5	TRBD2	TRBJ2-7	TGTGCCAGCAGTTACACCGCACCCGGGACTAGCGGCTCCTACGAGCAGTACTTC	CASSYTAPGTSGSYEQYF
-	TRBV9	-	TRBJ2-2	TGTGCCAGCAGCGTAGAACAGGGAGGTCCCGGGGAGCTGTTTTTT	CASSVEQGGPGELFF
few	TRBV19	TRBD2	TRBJ2-2	TGTGCCAGTAGTATTTGGGGGAGGGCCGTAACCGGGGAGCTGTTTTTT	CASSIWGRAVTGELFF
many	TRBV7-9	TRBD2	TRBJ2-7	TGTGCCAGCAGCAAGCTGCGGACTAGCGTTTACGAGCAGTACTTC	CASSKLRTSVYEQYF
many	TRBV7-9	-	TRBJ1-2	TGTGCCAGCAGCCCCTCCGTTACCGGCTACACCTTC	CASSPSVTGYTF
few	TRBV9	-	TRBJ1-1	TGTGCCAGCAGCGTAGCGGTAGGGTTGGACACTGAAGCTTTCTTT	CASSVAVGLDTEAFF
many	TRBV27	-	TRBJ2-5	TGTGCCAGCAGCCTGGACATCCTGGAGACCCAGTACTTC	CASSLDILETQYF
many	TRBV2	-	TRBJ2-5	TGTGCCAGCAACAAGGAGACTCAAGAGACCCAGTACTTC	CASNKETQETQYF
-	TRBV5-1	-	TRBJ2-1	TGCGCCAGCGCCAGAGGGGGGGACAATGAGCAGTTCTTC	CASARGGDNEQFF
-	TRBV5-1	-	TRBJ1-5	TGCGCCAGCAGCCCAACCTCCCCGGTGGGGAAGCCCCAGCATTTT	CASSPTSPVGKPQHF
-	TRBV4-1	TRBD1	TRBJ2-7	TGCGCCAGCAGCGGACGGACAGGGAGCTCCTACGAGCAGTACTTC	CASSGRTGSSYEQYF
few	TRBV11-2	TRBD2	TRBJ2-3	TGTGCCAGCAGCCAAGGCGGGAGGTCGGGGACAGATACGCAGTATTTT	CASSQGGRSGTDTQYF
few	TRBV29-1	TRBD1	TRBJ1-1	TGCAGCGTCCGACAGGGGGCGGTGAACACTGAAGCTTTCTTT	CSVRQGAVNTEAFF
-	TRBV20-1	TRBD1	TRBJ1-2	TGCAGTGCTACCCGGACAGGCGGTCACTATGGCTACACCTTC	CSATRTGGHYGYTF
many	TRBV20-1	TRBD2	TRBJ2-5	TGCAGTGCTATAGATAGCGGGAGCCAAGAGACCCAGTACTTC	CSAIDSGSQETQYF
few	TRBV27	-	TRBJ2-5	TGTGCCAGCAAGGACGCTTCAGGGGTGGAGACCCAGTACTTC	CASKDASGVETQYF
many	TRBV12-3/TRBV12-4	-	TRBJ1-4	TGTGCCAGCAGTTTGGCGGATGAAAAACTGTTTTTT	CASSLADEKLFF
many	TRBV7-9	TRBD1	TRBJ2-7	TGTGCCAGCAGCTTTTCCCCGGGACAGGGTGTACACGAGCAGTACTTC	CASSFSPGQGVHEQYF
-	TRBV20-1	-	TRBJ2-2	TGCAGTGCTAAAGAGGGGGCCGGGGAGCTGTTTTTT	CSAKEGAGELFF
-	TRBV6-1	-	TRBJ2-3	TGTGCCAGCAGTACGGGCGATTCGGCTACGCAGTATTTT	CASSTGDSATQYF
few	TRBV20-1	-	TRBJ1-5	TGCAGTGCTAGAGCGTTTAGGGCGCCCGGAGGGGTGAGGTGGGATAGCAATCAGCCCCAGCATTTT	CSARAFRAPGGVRWDSNQPQHF
few	TRBV19	-	TRBJ2-3	TGTGCCAGTAGTAAATTGACAACTCATACGCAGTATTTT	CASSKLTTHTQYF
many	TRBV7-9	TRBD2	TRBJ2-1	TGTGCCAGCAGCTTAATTGCGGGAGGTGAGCAGTTCTTC	CASSLIAGGEQFF
-	TRBV25-1	-	TRBJ2-7	TGTGCCAGCAGTGAAATGGGTAGCGGCGCCTACGAGCAGTACTTC	CASSEMGSGAYEQYF
many	TRBV7-2	-	TRBJ1-4	TGTGCCAGCAGCCCGGAGGCAGGGGTAGACGAAAAACTGTTTTTT	CASSPEAGVDEKLFF
few	TRBV20-1	-	TRBJ2-7	TGCAGTGCTAGCGGTGGGCTTCGGGGCTCCTACGAGCAGTACTTC	CSASGGLRGSYEQYF
few	TRBV10-3	TRBD1	TRBJ1-1	TGTGCCATCAGCTCGACAGGGGTAGACACTGAAGCTTTCTTT	CAISSTGVDTEAFF
-	TRBV4-1	TRBD1	TRBJ1-4	TGCGCCAGCAGCCAAGATTCGGGGACAGGGTATGAAAAACTGTTTTTT	CASSQDSGTGYEKLFF
many	TRBV12-5	TRBD2	TRBJ2-3	TGTGCTAGTGGTTTGGCAACCGGGACTAGCGCCGATACGCAGTATTTT	CASGLATGTSADTQYF
few	TRBV20-1	TRBD1	TRBJ2-7	TGCAGTGCTAGATCCGGGACAGGGGCCTACGAGCAGTACTTC	CSARSGTGAYEQYF
few	TRBV28	TRBD1	TRBJ2-7	TGTGCGACACAGGGGGCTCTTAACGAGCAGTACTTC	CATQGALNEQYF
many	TRBV29-1	-	TRBJ2-7	TGCAGCGCCCGCGGGGACGTGGAGAGCGAGCAGTACTTC	CSARGDVESEQYF